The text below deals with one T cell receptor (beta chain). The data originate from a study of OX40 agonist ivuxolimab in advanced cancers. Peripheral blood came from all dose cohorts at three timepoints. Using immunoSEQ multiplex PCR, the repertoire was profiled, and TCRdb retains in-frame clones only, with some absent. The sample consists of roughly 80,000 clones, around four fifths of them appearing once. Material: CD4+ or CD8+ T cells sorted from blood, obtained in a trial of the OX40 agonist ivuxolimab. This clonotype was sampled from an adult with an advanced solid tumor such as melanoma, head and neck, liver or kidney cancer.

The DNA of the CDR3 is TGTGCCAGCAGCCCCGGGACAGCCATCTCCAGAAACACCGGGGAGCTGTTTTTT. It codes for CASSPGTAISRNTGELFF. The chain links TRBV5-4 to TRBJ2-2, with 7 bases aligning to TRBD1. CDR1 and CDR2 from the germline V gene are SGHNT and YYREEE (reference sequence). This CDR3 region has 18 residues. After removal of 4 bases from V and 2 bases from J, the junction contained 14 bases not matched to a gene.